This entry features one T cell receptor beta chain sequence. One junction end does not reproduce the germline sequence, and a read error may be involved. Regions amplified from RNA transcripts were the TCR beta CDR3 regions. An initial round of RT-PCR targeting the TCR CDR3 relied on the HTBI primer set. TCRdb fed the multiplex PCR reads into MiXCR, producing one record per CDR3 protein. The sample records 89,000 or so distinct CDR3 sequences, around 37% being singletons. Uncontrolled infection, other autoimmune disease, pregnancy or lactation barred patients from enrollment. The entry originates in a study of T cells in Graves' hyperthyroidism and ophthalmopathy. CDR1 and CDR2 (germline): SGHRS, YFSETQ. This CDR3 contains 17 residues.

J is TRBJ2-2 and V is TRBV5-1, with 7 bases matching TRBD2. The receptor was derived from a woman in her 30s with Graves' hyperthyroidism. The specimen was peripheral blood or thyroid tissue (not recorded which). The CDR3 DNA reads TGCGCCAGCAGCGTAACTAGCGTGCTCGGGAGCACCGGGGAGCTGCTTTTT. Translated: CASSVTSVLGSTGELLF.